This paragraph covers one T cell receptor (beta chain) sequence. Its target is unknown. This specimen comes from a study of vaccination effects on CD4 cells after COVID-19. Study background: BNT162b2 vaccine or mRNA-1273 vaccine was given to participants in two doses.

Libraries were prepared by immunoSEQ multiplex PCR; TCRdb keeps only in-frame clonotypes and omits some of them. The sample has some 11,000 clones; approximately 69% are singletons. Germline loops: CDR1 SGHNT, CDR2 YYREEE (reference sequence). Deletions cut 0 bases from V and 4 bases from J, with 13 bases between. The CDR3 sequence is 15 residues long. Peptide-pool stimulation followed by sequencing identified expanded antigen-specific CD4+ clonotypes in the ViraFEST assay. Following an approximately ten-day culture, CD4+ T cells were purified. The chain couples TRBV5-4 to TRBJ2-5, with a tentative D call TRBD1 (5 bases). This specimen was CD4+ T cells from PBMCs cultured with HCoV-229E spike peptides, taken before COVID-19 vaccination. The sequence was collected from a human donor who received a COVID-19 vaccine. In DNA form, the CDR3 reads TGTGCCAGCAGCTTGGTCCAGGGTGGCGGAGAGACCCAGTACTTC. Translating it yields CASSLVQGGGETQYF.